Following are 23 T cell receptor beta chains from one sample sequenced in a study of blood T cells in healthy people across ages. Together with a sample-barcoded 5' primer, a J-beta primer mix was included in a second PCR lasting about 7 to 11 cycles. Via MiXCR, TCRdb re-called the 5' RACE reads, giving one row per CDR3 protein. The sample has a few hundred thousand distinct CDR3 sequences, approximately 47% seen once. Source material: blood. These receptors all stem from a man in his sixties in good health.

The chain couples TRBV4-3 to TRBJ2-7, with 13 bases matching TRBD2. This CDR3 is built from 18 residues. The ends lost 1 base at V and 4 bases at J; junction bases unmatched: 10. Germline-derived CDR1 and CDR2 are LGHNA and YSLEER. CDR3 in DNA: TGCGCCAGCAGCCAAGGAAGGACTAGCGGGAGCTCGGGGTACGAGCAGTACTTC. Translated: CASSQGRTSGSSGYEQYF.

The chain recombines TRBV28 with TRBJ2-1, with TRBD2 matching 10 bases. Germline assignment: CDR1 MDHEN and CDR2 SYDVKM. The CDR3 sequence is 19 residues long. The junction had 18 bases not matched to a gene; V was cut back by 3 bases and J by 7 bases. Written as DNA, the CDR3 is TGTGCCAGCAGTTTCCCCAGGGGACAAAGCGGGAGGGGGAGGAATGAGCAGTTCTTC. It translates to CASSFPRGQSGRGRNEQFF.

This clonotype was seen a few times. This chain uses TRBV7-2 with TRBJ2-5; 7 nucleotides line up with TRBD2. The germline CDR1 and CDR2 sequences are SGHTA and FQGNSA. The V and J ends lost 11 bases and 5 bases, in that order; junction bases with no gene match: 17. This CDR3 region has 15 residues. This CDR3 reads CAGISSAGVGETQYF. In DNA, the CDR3 is TGTGCCGGGATATCTAGCGCGGGAGTTGGGGAGACCCAGTACTTC.

The gene calls are TRBV3-1 and TRBJ2-1; D may be TRBD1 (6 bases). V was shortened by 5 bases and J by 5 bases, with 13 bases between the two germline ends. The CDR3 is 14 residues long. In germline, CDR1 is LGHDT, CDR2 YNNKEL (reference sequence). The CDR3 is CASSRLAGDNEQFF. CDR3 DNA: TGTGCCAGCAGCAGACTGGCAGGGGACAATGAGCAGTTCTTC.

There are a few counts of this clonotype. This chain joins TRBV4-2 and TRBJ2-3; 8 bases are shared with TRBD1. With 3 bases clipped from V and 4 bases from J, the junction kept 6 bases outside the gene matches. This CDR3 has 15 residues. Looked up from germline, CDR1 is LGHNA and CDR2 is YNFKEQ. CDR3 DNA: TGTGCCAGCAGCCAGACGGACAGGGCGGCAGATACGCAGTATTTT. Its protein product is CASSQTDRAADTQYF.

This clonotype occurred many times. The chain is built from TRBV7-2 and TRBJ2-3, with 8 bases identical to TRBD1. The CDR3 consists of 17 residues. After removal of 6 bases from V and 8 bases from J, the junction contained 19 bases not matched to a gene. Germline V gene data show CDR1 as SGHTA and CDR2 as FQGNSA. The DNA for the CDR3 is TGTGCCAGCAGAGTAATCCGGGACAGGCCCTTCCCGGGTACGCAGTATTTT. It yields the protein CASRVIRDRPFPGTQYF.

This clonotype occurred a few times. V and J are TRBV4-3 and TRBJ2-4; a weak D match, TRBD2 (6 bases). There are 16 residues in the CDR3. Germline V gene lookup returns CDR1 LGHNA and CDR2 YSLEER. V was clipped by 2 bases and J by 1 base, with 12 bases between them. This CDR3 is CASSQTLRGAKNIQYF. DNA for the CDR3: TGCGCCAGCAGCCAAACCCTCCGGGGGGCCAAAAACATTCAGTACTTC.

The rearrangement uses TRBV5-1 and TRBJ2-2; D gene ambiguous. Germline V gives CDR1 SGHRS, CDR2 YFSETQ. The CDR3 is 13 amino acids. V lost 2 bases and J 2 bases, leaving 4 bases between the germline ends. This chain's CDR3 is CASSLDNTGELFF. CDR3 DNA sequence: TGCGCCAGCAGCTTAGACAACACCGGGGAGCTGTTTTTT.

This clonotype was counted only a few times. The V and J genes are TRBV30 and TRBJ1-2, with unresolved D. The CDR3 is 12 residues long. V was trimmed by 8 bases and J by 0 bases, leaving 10 bases between them. The germline V gene encodes CDR1 GTSNPN and CDR2 SVGIG (reference sequence). The CDR3 coding sequence is TGTGCCCGAGGCAGTACTAACTATGGCTACACCTTC. It is translated as CARGSTNYGYTF.

The CDR3 region has the DNA TGTGCCAGCAGTGAACAGGGACTAGACTACGAGCAGTACTTC. Encoded protein: CASSEQGLDYEQYF. V usage is TRBV2 and J usage is TRBJ2-7, with 8 bases fitting TRBD2. After removal of 2 bases from V and 3 bases from J, the junction contained 3 bases not matched to a gene. CDR3 length: 14 residues. Germline-derived CDR1 and CDR2 are SNHLY and FYNNEI.

The CDR3 region is CASSEAAGAYNSPLHF. In DNA form, the CDR3 reads TGTGCCAGCAGTGAAGCAGCAGGGGCCTATAATTCACCCCTCCACTTT. The chain uses TRBV6-1 and TRBJ1-6, with D possibly being TRBD1 (6 bases). There are 16 residues in the CDR3. The germline V gene has CDR1 MNHNS and CDR2 SASEGT. V was clipped by 0 bases and J by 2 bases, with 8 bases between them.

The chain couples TRBV7-8 to TRBJ2-7; D perhaps matches TRBD1 (5 bases). The CDR3 extends over 14 amino acids. V was trimmed by 3 bases and J by 2 bases, leaving 11 bases between them. Per the germline V gene, CDR1 is SGHVS and CDR2 is FQNEAQ. In DNA, the CDR3 is TGTGCCAGCAGCTTTTTAGGGGCAGCCTACGAGCAGTACTTC. It codes for CASSFLGAAYEQYF.

Only a few counts were recorded for this clonotype. The genes are TRBV7-2 and TRBJ2-5; 8 bases line up with TRBD1. Germline V gene lookup returns CDR1 SGHTA and CDR2 FQGNSA. V shed 8 bases and J 5 bases; nucleotides not matched to a gene: 7. The CDR3 has 13 amino acids. The CDR3 sequence: CASGTYRGETQYF. CDR3 in DNA: TGTGCCAGCGGGACCTACAGGGGGGAGACCCAGTACTTC.

The gene calls are TRBV9 and TRBJ2-3; D is possibly TRBD2 (5 bases). Deletions cut 0 bases from V and 3 bases from J, with 11 bases between. The CDR3 loop spans 15 amino acids. Germline loops: CDR1 SGDLS, CDR2 YYNGEE. CDR3 coding DNA: TGTGCCAGCAGCGTAGGACTATCTTCGACAGATACGCAGTATTTT. Its translation: CASSVGLSSTDTQYF. Full variable domain (remainder filled in from reference TRBV9 and TRBJ2-3): DSGVTQTPKHLITATGQRVTLRCSPRSGDLSVYWYQQSLDQGLQFLIQYYNGEERAKGNILERFSAQQFPDLHSELNLSSLELGDSALYFCASSVGLSSTDTQYFGPGTRLTVL.

The genes are TRBV20-1 and TRBJ2-5; 11 bases are a match to TRBD2. The germline gives CDR1 DFQATT, CDR2 SNEGSKA (reference sequence). J was trimmed by 0 bases and V by 6 bases; bases with no gene match: 9. The CDR3 is 16 residues long. CDR3 amino acids: CSAQLWGLADQETQYF. The DNA for the CDR3 is TGCAGTGCGCAATTATGGGGACTAGCGGACCAAGAGACCCAGTACTTC.

This clonotype has only a few counts. This rearrangement joins TRBV2 to TRBJ1-5; 7 bases align to TRBD1. V gave up 7 bases and J gave up 3 bases; unmatched junction bases: 3. This CDR3 region has 13 residues. Per germline, CDR1 SNHLY and CDR2 FYNNEI. Written as DNA, the CDR3 is TGTGCCAGCACGACAGGGCCCAATCAGCCCCAGCATTTT. Protein product: CASTTGPNQPQHF. Drawing the rest from reference TRBV2 and TRBJ1-5, the complete variable domain is EPEVTQTPSHQVTQMGQEVILRCVPISNHLYFYWYRQILGQKVEFLVSFYNNEISEKSEIFDDQFSVERPDGSNFTLKIRSTKLEDSAMYFCASTTGPNQPQHFGDGTRLSIL.

The sample holds many counts of this clonotype. The rearrangement uses TRBV3-1 and TRBJ2-7, with 7 bases identical to TRBD2. Germline CDR1 LGHDT, CDR2 YNNKEL (reference sequence). Trimming cost V 1 base and J 3 bases; bases outside gene matches: 12. CDR3 length: 17 amino acids. The CDR3 nucleotides read TGTGCCAGCAGCCAAGGGACTAGTAGAGTTTTGAGCTACGAGCAGTACTTC. It is translated as CASSQGTSRVLSYEQYF.

This chain connects TRBV7-9 to TRBJ1-2, with D possibly TRBD1 on 5 matching bases. The germline V gene has CDR1 SEHNR and CDR2 FQNEAQ (reference sequence). The CDR3 consists of 14 residues. V was clipped by 3 bases and J by 6 bases, with 14 bases between them. In nucleotides, the CDR3 is TGTGCCAGCAGCTTGGTCCCAGGGTATCATGGCTACACCTTC. It translates to CASSLVPGYHGYTF.

This CDR3 reads CASSDRQFYEQYF. The CDR3 nucleotides are TGTGCCAGCAGTGACCGACAGTTCTACGAGCAGTACTTC. The chain uses TRBV6-1 and TRBJ2-7, with D perhaps matching TRBD1 (5 bases). Germline V gene sequence: CDR1 MNHNS, CDR2 SASEGT. Trimming shortened V by 3 bases and J by 3 bases, and 9 bases separated the two germline ends. CDR3 length equals 13 residues.

The CDR3 region is CSVETRQGAPINGYTF. CDR3 in DNA: TGCAGCGTCGAAACCCGACAGGGGGCGCCCATTAATGGCTACACCTTC. The V gene is TRBV29-1, the J gene TRBJ1-2; the match to TRBD1 covers 10 bases. Trimming cost V 6 bases and J 6 bases; bases outside gene matches: 16. The germline gives CDR1 SQVTM, CDR2 ANQGSEA. The CDR3 contains 16 residues.

The chain links TRBV5-5 to TRBJ2-4; a possible D gene is TRBD2 (6 bases). The CDR3 has 14 amino acids. Germline CDR1 SGHKS, CDR2 YYEKEE (reference sequence). Trimming removed 5 bases from V and 13 bases from J, with 22 bases in between. The CDR3 DNA sequence: TGTGCCAGCAGAAGACAGATCCGTTCGGGGGAGCAGTACTTC. As protein: CASRRQIRSGEQYF.

The chain links TRBV2 to TRBJ2-5; TRBD1 is a possible D gene (6 bases). V was trimmed by 6 bases and J by 5 bases, leaving 16 bases between them. The CDR3 totals 14 residues. CDR1 is SNHLY, CDR2 FYNNEI, per germline. Written as DNA, the CDR3 is TGTGCCAGCAGAGAGAGACAGGTTCTGGAGACCCAGTACTTC. Its translation is CASRERQVLETQYF.

The gene calls are TRBV12-5 and TRBJ2-5; 10 bases are a match to TRBD1. This CDR3 has 14 amino acids. Trimming removed 6 bases from V and 11 bases from J; junction bases left unmatched: 12. In germline, CDR1 is LGHNT, CDR2 FRNRAP. CDR3 bases: TGTGCTAGTGGAGCCGGGACAGGGGTTGATGAGCAGTACTTC. Residues: CASGAGTGVDEQYF.